This is a list of T cell receptor beta chains from one sample in a study of identical twins. TCRdb redid the calling of the 5' RACE reads with MiXCR, one entry per CDR3 protein. The table has under 1 million distinct CDR3 sequences, 9% to 15% seen once; the top ten hold 1.5% to 2%. These records were also assigned to another study, of yellow fever vaccine responses in identical twins.

Material: PBMCs. The receptor source for this set is a woman in her late teens or twenties in good health. The CDR3 runs from the conserved cysteine through the conserved F or W. A D gene is named only where the DNA matches it firmly. Clone size, where shown, is once, few, many, or a class for clones that have expanded.

v_call: TRBV12-3/TRBV12-4
clone_size: many
j_call: TRBJ1-2
d_call: TRBD1
cdr3_aa: CASSLDRGKNGYTF
cdr3_nt: TGTGCCAGCAGTTTAGACAGGGGCAAGAATGGCTACACCTTC

v_call: TRBV18
clone_size: many
j_call: TRBJ2-1
d_call: TRBD1
cdr3_aa: CASSSTGNEQFF
cdr3_nt: TGTGCCAGCTCATCGACAGGGAATGAGCAGTTCTTC

v_call: TRBV12-3/TRBV12-4
clone_size: few
j_call: TRBJ2-7
d_call: TRBD2
cdr3_aa: CASSPEDTSGSSEQYF
cdr3_nt: TGTGCCAGCAGTCCCGAGGATACTAGCGGGAGCAGTGAGCAGTACTTC

v_call: TRBV7-9
clone_size: few
j_call: TRBJ1-4
d_call: -
cdr3_aa: CASSYAGGTTNEKLFF
cdr3_nt: TGTGCCAGCAGCTACGCAGGTGGGACAACTAATGAAAAACTGTTTTTT

v_call: TRBV28
clone_size: -
j_call: TRBJ2-5
d_call: TRBD1
cdr3_aa: CATGTEQETQYF
cdr3_nt: TGTGCCACCGGGACAGAGCAAGAGACCCAGTACTTC

v_call: TRBV19
clone_size: many
j_call: TRBJ2-1
d_call: -
cdr3_aa: CASSSEDEQFF
cdr3_nt: TGTGCCAGTAGCTCCGAGGATGAGCAGTTCTTC

v_call: TRBV10-3
clone_size: -
j_call: TRBJ2-7
d_call: TRBD2
cdr3_aa: CAITGLAGSSYEQYF
cdr3_nt: TGTGCCATCACCGGACTAGCCGGCAGCTCCTACGAGCAGTACTTC

v_call: TRBV15
clone_size: few
j_call: TRBJ1-1
d_call: -
cdr3_aa: CATKLEQANTEAFF
cdr3_nt: TGTGCCACCAAACTCGAACAGGCTAACACTGAAGCTTTCTTT

v_call: TRBV11-1
clone_size: few
j_call: TRBJ2-5
d_call: -
cdr3_aa: CASRLQEETQYF
cdr3_nt: TGTGCCAGCCGCCTGCAGGAAGAGACCCAGTACTTC

v_call: TRBV6-1
clone_size: many
j_call: TRBJ1-5
d_call: -
cdr3_aa: CASSLGYDQPQHF
cdr3_nt: TGTGCCAGCAGCCTGGGTTACGATCAGCCCCAGCATTTT

v_call: TRBV6-1
clone_size: few
j_call: TRBJ2-5
d_call: TRBD1
cdr3_aa: CASSEAIDRDTQETQYF
cdr3_nt: TGTGCCAGCAGTGAAGCGATCGACAGGGACACCCAAGAGACCCAGTACTTC

v_call: TRBV29-1
clone_size: -
j_call: TRBJ1-2
d_call: -
cdr3_aa: CSGERQPQGYGYTF
cdr3_nt: TGCAGCGGCGAAAGACAGCCTCAAGGGTATGGCTACACCTTC

v_call: TRBV20-1
clone_size: few
j_call: TRBJ2-2
d_call: -
cdr3_aa: CSAPLHTGELFF
cdr3_nt: TGCAGTGCCCCGCTACATACCGGGGAGCTGTTTTTT

v_call: TRBV5-4
clone_size: many
j_call: TRBJ1-1
d_call: TRBD1
cdr3_aa: CASSLGTGRMNTEAFF
cdr3_nt: TGTGCCAGCAGCTTGGGGACAGGGAGAATGAACACTGAAGCTTTCTTT

v_call: TRBV29-1
clone_size: few
j_call: TRBJ2-1
d_call: TRBD1
cdr3_aa: CSIEGTGGYNEQFF
cdr3_nt: TGCAGCATCGAGGGGACAGGGGGCTACAATGAGCAGTTCTTC

v_call: TRBV20-1
clone_size: many
j_call: TRBJ2-7
d_call: TRBD2
cdr3_aa: CSARGSGGEVEQYF
cdr3_nt: TGCAGTGCTAGAGGTAGTGGGGGGGAAGTCGAGCAGTACTTC

v_call: TRBV4-2
clone_size: few
j_call: TRBJ1-1
d_call: -
cdr3_aa: CASSETVNTEAFF
cdr3_nt: TGTGCCAGCAGCGAGACTGTGAACACTGAAGCTTTCTTT

v_call: TRBV6-5
clone_size: few
j_call: TRBJ1-4
d_call: -
cdr3_aa: CASSYSTGVGEKLFF
cdr3_nt: TGTGCCAGCAGTTACTCGACCGGGGTAGGAGAAAAACTGTTTTTT

v_call: TRBV5-1
clone_size: few
j_call: TRBJ2-1
d_call: TRBD1
cdr3_aa: CASSLDGTGSYNEQFF
cdr3_nt: TGCGCCAGCAGCTTGGACGGGACAGGGTCCTACAATGAGCAGTTCTTC

v_call: TRBV7-2
clone_size: few
j_call: TRBJ2-1
d_call: TRBD2
cdr3_aa: CASSPGLAFHEQFF
cdr3_nt: TGTGCCAGCAGCCCCGGACTAGCATTTCATGAGCAGTTCTTC

v_call: TRBV24-1
clone_size: -
j_call: TRBJ2-3
d_call: -
cdr3_aa: CATSDWTDTDTQYF
cdr3_nt: TGTGCCACCAGTGATTGGACAGACACAGATACGCAGTATTTT

v_call: TRBV2
clone_size: few
j_call: TRBJ2-4
d_call: -
cdr3_aa: CARRDTVPGGNIQYF
cdr3_nt: TGTGCCAGGAGAGACACGGTTCCGGGCGGGAACATTCAGTACTTC

v_call: TRBV7-8
clone_size: many
j_call: TRBJ1-6
d_call: -
cdr3_aa: CASSLGGDYNSPLHF
cdr3_nt: TGTGCCAGCAGCTTAGGAGGGGACTATAATTCACCCCTCCACTTT

v_call: TRBV9
clone_size: few
j_call: TRBJ2-1
d_call: TRBD1
cdr3_aa: CASSVEGGTYDEQFF
cdr3_nt: TGTGCCAGCAGCGTAGAAGGGGGCACGTATGATGAACAGTTCTTC

v_call: TRBV24-1
clone_size: few
j_call: TRBJ2-3
d_call: TRBD1
cdr3_aa: CATSGDREKDTQYF
cdr3_nt: TGTGCCACCAGTGGGGACAGGGAAAAAGATACGCAGTATTTT

v_call: TRBV3-1
clone_size: -
j_call: TRBJ2-1
d_call: -
cdr3_aa: CASTQDSAEYNEQFF
cdr3_nt: TGTGCCAGCACCCAAGATAGTGCTGAATACAATGAGCAGTTCTTC

v_call: TRBV6-5
clone_size: -
j_call: TRBJ2-2
d_call: TRBD2
cdr3_aa: CASSYGLAGRTGELFF
cdr3_nt: TGTGCCAGCAGTTACGGGCTAGCGGGTCGCACCGGGGAGCTGTTTTTT

v_call: TRBV5-1
clone_size: -
j_call: TRBJ2-5
d_call: -
cdr3_aa: CASSLVEGSAQETQYF
cdr3_nt: TGCGCCAGCAGCTTGGTAGAGGGGTCGGCCCAAGAGACCCAGTACTTC

v_call: TRBV18
clone_size: -
j_call: TRBJ2-6
d_call: -
cdr3_aa: CASSPDSGANVLTF
cdr3_nt: TGTGCCAGCTCACCGGACTCTGGGGCCAACGTCCTGACTTTC

v_call: TRBV7-9
clone_size: -
j_call: TRBJ2-7
d_call: TRBD2
cdr3_aa: CAITGLAGYEQYF
cdr3_nt: TGTGCCATAACGGGACTAGCGGGATACGAGCAGTACTTC

v_call: TRBV29-1
clone_size: many
j_call: TRBJ2-1
d_call: -
cdr3_aa: CSGFLVRDEQFF
cdr3_nt: TGCAGCGGGTTTCTGGTGCGCGATGAGCAGTTCTTC

v_call: TRBV7-2
clone_size: many
j_call: TRBJ1-4
d_call: -
cdr3_aa: CASSFGGREKLFF
cdr3_nt: TGTGCCAGCAGTTTTGGGGGCAGAGAAAAACTGTTTTTT

v_call: TRBV7-9
clone_size: few
j_call: TRBJ1-6
d_call: TRBD1
cdr3_aa: CASTPRQGNNSPLHF
cdr3_nt: TGTGCCAGCACCCCTAGACAGGGGAATAATTCACCCCTCCACTTT

v_call: TRBV4-1
clone_size: many
j_call: TRBJ2-3
d_call: -
cdr3_aa: CASSQDLAAGSTDTQYF
cdr3_nt: TGCGCCAGCAGCCAAGATCTTGCGGCGGGAAGCACAGATACGCAGTATTTT

v_call: TRBV7-9
clone_size: many
j_call: TRBJ2-3
d_call: -
cdr3_aa: CASSFGGRGDTQYF
cdr3_nt: TGTGCCAGCAGCTTTGGCGGCAGGGGAGATACGCAGTATTTT

v_call: TRBV15
clone_size: -
j_call: TRBJ2-1
d_call: -
cdr3_aa: CATSSRLYNEQFF
cdr3_nt: TGTGCCACCAGCTCCCGTCTGTACAATGAGCAGTTCTTC

v_call: TRBV7-9
clone_size: -
j_call: TRBJ2-1
d_call: TRBD2
cdr3_aa: CASSLAPSGRAVEQFF
cdr3_nt: TGTGCCAGCAGCTTAGCGCCTAGCGGGAGGGCCGTTGAGCAGTTCTTC